This T cell receptor beta chain was identified in a study of blood T cell repertoires in COVID-19. Only in-frame clones appear in the TCRdb table, and some are missing; sequencing was by immunoSEQ multiplex PCR. The sample lists about 200,000 clones, around 87% occurring once. V shed 3 bases, J shed 7 bases, and the junction held 8 bases outside the gene matches. Germline assignment: CDR1 MNHEY and CDR2 SMNVEV (reference sequence). This CDR3 region has 17 residues. The chain links TRBV27 to TRBJ1-6, with 11 bases fitting TRBD1. The source of this sequence is a man aged 60-69 years with acute or convalescent COVID-19. The source material was peripheral blood. CDR3 amino acids: CASSLWGQGGNNSPLHF. As DNA, the CDR3 is TGTGCCAGCAGTTTGTGGGGACAGGGGGGAAACAATTCACCCCTCCACTTT.